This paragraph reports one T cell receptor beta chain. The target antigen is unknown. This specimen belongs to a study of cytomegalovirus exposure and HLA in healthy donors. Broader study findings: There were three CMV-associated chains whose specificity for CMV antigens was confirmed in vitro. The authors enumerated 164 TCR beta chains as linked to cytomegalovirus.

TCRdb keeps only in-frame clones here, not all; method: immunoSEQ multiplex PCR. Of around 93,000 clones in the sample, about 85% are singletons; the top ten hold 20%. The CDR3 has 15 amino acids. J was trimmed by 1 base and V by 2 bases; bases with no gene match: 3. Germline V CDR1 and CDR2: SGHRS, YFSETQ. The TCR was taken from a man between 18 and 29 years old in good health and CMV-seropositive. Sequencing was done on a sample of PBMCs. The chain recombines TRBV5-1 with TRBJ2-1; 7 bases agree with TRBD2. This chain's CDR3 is CASSFSGNSYNEQFF. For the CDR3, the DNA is TGCGCCAGCAGCTTCAGCGGGAATTCCTACAATGAGCAGTTCTTC.